What follows are 14 T cell receptor beta chains derived from one specimen sequenced in a study of shared clonotypes between healthy human individuals (dated by TCRdb to the early 2020s). Receptor amplification or capture employed the immunoSEQ multiplex PCR assay. What TCRdb holds here is the immuneACCESS table cut down to in-frame rearrangements. Part of the clones is not present; checked against another copy, under half of the missing clones reflect an unresolved V gene, and the others are unexplained. The sample table records a few million clones; 85% to 95% of these occur just once. Around 0.4% of the sample rests with the top ten. Sequencing input: naive CD4+ T cells from PBMCs. This specimen's cell subset or site label, interpreted: CD45RA+ positively selected. Receptors were obtained from a man younger than 30 in good health. Some clones in this sample may be carry-over from other donors' samples.

V is TRBV7-9 and J is TRBJ1-4, with D maybe TRBD1 (6 bases). The V gene's germline CDR1 is SEHNR and CDR2 FQNEAQ (reference sequence). Between the trimmed V and J ends, which lost 0 bases and 7 bases, there was a span of 15 bases. The CDR3 has 16 residues. In nucleotides, the CDR3 is TGTGCCAGCAGCTTAGCTGTGGGGGCGCGTGGTGAAAAACTGTTTTTT. Residues: CASSLAVGARGEKLFF.

J is TRBJ1-2 and V is TRBV19; D not certain. Between the trimmed V and J ends, which lost 5 bases and 2 bases, there was a span of 18 bases. The CDR3 is 16 amino acids. Germline V gene sequence: CDR1 LNHDA, CDR2 SQIVND (reference sequence). Here the CDR3 reads CASSPRTLRANYGYTF. Written as DNA, the CDR3 is TGTGCCAGTAGTCCACGGACCCTTCGGGCCAACTATGGCTACACCTTC.

This clone showed up just a few times. J is TRBJ1-5 and V is TRBV19; 10 bases line up with TRBD1. Germline V gives CDR1 LNHDA, CDR2 SQIVND (reference sequence). After removal of 3 bases from V and 3 bases from J, the junction contained 5 bases not matched to a gene. The CDR3 is made up of 16 amino acids. The chain's CDR3 is CASSILDRGFNQPQHF. DNA of the CDR3: TGTGCCAGTAGTATCTTGGACAGGGGGTTCAATCAGCCCCAGCATTTT.

J is TRBJ1-3 and V is TRBV30; TRBD1 might be the D (6 bases). Germline lookup yields CDR1 GTSNPN and CDR2 SVGIG (reference sequence). V lost 1 base and J 3 bases, leaving 10 bases between the germline ends. The CDR3 runs 14 residues. The CDR3 coding sequence is TGTGCCTGGAGTGGGGGGCGGAGTGGAAACACCATATATTTT. It specifies CAWSGGRSGNTIYF. The full variable domain, with the rest looked up from reference TRBV30 and TRBJ1-3, is SQTIHQWPATLVQPVGSPLSLECTVEGTSNPNLYWYRQAAGRGLQLLFYSVGIGQISSEVPQNLSASRPQDRQFILSSKKLLLSDSGFYLCAWSGGRSGNTIYFGEGSWLTVV.

V is TRBV28 and J is TRBJ2-2, with D perhaps TRBD1 (6 bases). Germline V lookup: CDR1 MDHEN, CDR2 SYDVKM. V lost 5 bases and J lost 5, with 15 bases in between. The CDR3 runs to 15 residues. The CDR3 coding sequence is TGTGCCAGCAGTAGTAGGGGGTCATGGACCGGGGAGCTGTTTTTT. Its protein product is CASSSRGSWTGELFF. Drawing the rest from reference TRBV28 and TRBJ2-2, the complete variable domain is DVKVTQSSRYLVKRTGEKVFLECVQDMDHENMFWYRQDPGLGLRLIYFSYDVKMKEKGDIPEGYSVSREKKERFSLILESASTNQTSMYLCASSSRGSWTGELFFGEGSRLTVL.

Details on this clone: Other DNA sequences in the same sample also yield this CDR3. This chain connects TRBV7-2 to TRBJ2-5; D might be TRBD2 (6 bases). Germline V gene sequence: CDR1 SGHTA, CDR2 FQGNSA. This CDR3 has 14 residues. Trimming took 5 bases from V and 5 from J, leaving 15 bases between them. The CDR3 DNA sequence: TGTGCCAGCAGCCCCCCGGGGGTTAGGGAGACCCAGTACTTC. Translation gives CASSPPGVRETQYF.

The V gene is TRBV7-2, the J gene TRBJ2-2; 9 bases align to TRBD2. The length of the CDR3 is 18 residues. Germline CDR1 SGHTA, CDR2 FQGNSA. Germline trimming cut 3 bases from V and 1 base from J; bases unmatched to any gene: 9. CDR3 DNA sequence: TGTGCCAGCAGCTTGTTCCCTAGCGGGACACTGAACACCGGGGAGCTGTTTTTT. Encoded protein: CASSLFPSGTLNTGELFF.

The chain carries TRBV29-1 and TRBJ2-7, with no clear D. The CDR3 extends over 12 amino acids. CDR1 SQVTM and CDR2 ANQGSEA come from the germline V gene. The V gene lost 5 bases and the J gene lost 0 bases, with 8 bases spanning the gap. The CDR3 loop is CSVLVSSYEQYF. DNA of the CDR3: TGCAGCGTTCTGGTAAGCTCCTACGAGCAGTACTTC.

The chain employs TRBV19 and TRBJ1-4, with a weak D call TRBD1 (6 bases). The germline V gene encodes CDR1 LNHDA and CDR2 SQIVND (reference sequence). This CDR3 is built from 14 residues. Trimming took 4 bases from V and 12 from J, leaving 18 bases between them. CDR3 protein: CASSTQGLGWELFF. The CDR3, as DNA: TGTGCCAGTAGTACACAGGGTCTTGGATGGGAACTGTTTTTT.

The chain joins TRBV11-3 to TRBJ2-7, with 9 bases aligning to TRBD1. Trimming at V came to 0 bases and at J to 6 bases, leaving 6 bases not matched to a gene. The CDR3 length is 15 residues. Germline CDR1 SGHNT, CDR2 YENEEA. CDR3 loop: CASSLDLGTGTEQYF. In DNA, the CDR3 is TGTGCCAGCAGCTTAGATCTAGGGACAGGGACCGAGCAGTACTTC.

The V call is TRBV27, the J call TRBJ1-2, with 7 nucleotides matching TRBD1. Germline lookup yields CDR1 MNHEY and CDR2 SMNVEV (reference sequence). The V and J ends lost 3 bases and 4 bases, in that order; junction bases with no gene match: 17. The CDR3 covers 18 residues. CDR3 loop: CASSFAKGTAQPGYGYTF. The CDR3 DNA follows: TGTGCCAGCAGTTTTGCTAAGGGGACAGCCCAGCCGGGCTATGGCTACACCTTC.

The chain employs TRBV4-1 and TRBJ1-5; possible D gene TRBD1, 6 bases. CDR1 and CDR2 from the germline V gene are MGHRA and YSYEKL. V was shortened by 3 bases and J by 2 bases, with 11 bases between the two germline ends. The CDR3 loop spans 15 amino acids. CDR3 nucleotides: TGCGCCAGCAGCCAGGAAGACAGGCGCAATCAGCCCCAGCATTTT. Its translation is CASSQEDRRNQPQHF.

The chain couples TRBV2 to TRBJ2-5; the D gene is possibly TRBD2 (6 bases). In germline, CDR1 is SNHLY, CDR2 FYNNEI. CDR3 length equals 14 residues. Trimming removed 8 bases from V and 4 bases from J, with 17 bases in between. The chain's CDR3 is CASGTRGRAETQYF. For the CDR3, the DNA is TGTGCCAGCGGAACGCGGGGCCGGGCAGAGACCCAGTACTTC.

In the case of this clone: At the DNA level, this CDR3 is encoded by other sequences in the same sample as well. This chain connects TRBV14 to TRBJ2-1; D uncertain. The CDR3 has 14 residues. Germline CDR1 reads SGHDN; CDR2 reads FVKESK. Trimming shortened V by 1 base and J by 0 bases, and 4 bases separated the two germline ends. The CDR3 bases are TGTGCCAGCAGCCAAGTTTCCTCCTACAATGAGCAGTTCTTC. It yields the protein CASSQVSSYNEQFF.